The 27 T cell receptor beta chains below come from one sample, sequenced in a study of OX40 agonist ivuxolimab in advanced cancers. The library relied on the immunoSEQ multiplex PCR assay. In TCRdb, the immuneACCESS table is reduced to in-frame sequences with V and J assigned. These tables do not hold every clone; where another copy was compared, an unresolved V gene accounts for under half, and the others remain unexplained. For this sample there are some 7,000 clones; 75% to 90% appear just once. Roughly 80% of the sample comes from the top ten. Sample: CD4+ or CD8+ T cells sorted from blood, taken in a trial of the OX40 agonist ivuxolimab. The receptor source for this set is an adult with an advanced solid tumor such as melanoma, head and neck, liver or kidney cancer.

The J gene is TRBJ2-7, the V gene TRBV30, with D maybe TRBD2 (6 bases). V lost 4 bases to trimming and J lost 3 bases, with 13 bases between them. This CDR3 spans 13 amino acids. In germline, CDR1 is GTSNPN, CDR2 SVGIG (reference sequence). The CDR3 spells CAWKFQGGYEQYF. The DNA of the CDR3 is TGTGCCTGGAAATTCCAGGGAGGCTACGAGCAGTACTTC.

This clone occurred once. V is TRBV15 and J is TRBJ2-5, with TRBD1 matching 9 bases. The V segment lost 6 bases and the J segment 5 bases; nucleotides outside the gene matches: 13. Germline V gene sequence: CDR1 LNHNV, CDR2 YYDKDF (reference sequence). The CDR3 covers 16 residues. The CDR3 DNA sequence: TGTGCCACCAGGTTAGGGTGGACAGGGGTGGGCGAGACCCAGTACTTC. Amino acid sequence: CATRLGWTGVGETQYF.

The chain joins TRBV4-1 to TRBJ2-5; D uncertain. Germline CDR1 is MGHRA and CDR2 is YSYEKL. This CDR3 is 15 amino acids long. The V end lost 0 bases, the J end lost 2 bases, and 10 bases lay between the germline ends. CDR3: CASSQDLRLQETQYF. The CDR3 DNA reads TGCGCCAGCAGCCAAGATCTAAGGCTGCAAGAGACCCAGTACTTC.

This clone was recorded only once. The chain joins TRBV30 to TRBJ2-7; D is unclear. V lost 5 bases to trimming and J lost 2 bases, with 7 bases between them. The CDR3 runs to 11 residues. Germline V gives CDR1 GTSNPN, CDR2 SVGIG (reference sequence). This CDR3 reads CAWGPAYEQYF. CDR3 sequence (DNA): TGTGCCTGGGGGCCCGCCTACGAGCAGTACTTC.

This clone was found once. The rearrangement links TRBV6-5 to TRBJ2-3; TRBD1 matches 8 bases. The CDR3 consists of 12 residues. The germline V gene encodes CDR1 MNHEY and CDR2 SVGAGI. V lost 7 bases and J lost 10; bases outside the gene matches: 7. The CDR3 here is CASNPPGGPQYF. CDR3 coding DNA: TGTGCCAGCAACCCCCCAGGGGGCCCGCAGTATTTT.

This clone was detected once. The chain employs TRBV30 and TRBJ1-1; a weak D match, TRBD1 (5 bases). The length of the CDR3 is 12 residues. V gave up 0 bases and J gave up 8 bases, with 10 bases separating them. Germline CDR1 and CDR2: GTSNPN and SVGIG (reference sequence). The CDR3 bases are TGTGCCTGGAGTGTATGGGGCGTCGAAGCTTTCTTT. Its protein is CAWSVWGVEAFF.

A few counts support this clone. The chain joins TRBV4-1 to TRBJ2-2; D ambiguous. Germline loops: CDR1 MGHRA, CDR2 YSYEKL. V was shortened by 4 bases and J by 1 base, with 4 bases between the two germline ends. This CDR3 spans 13 amino acids. The CDR3 is CASSLKNTGELFF. In DNA, the CDR3 is TGCGCCAGCAGCCTTAAGAACACCGGGGAGCTGTTTTTT.

V gene TRBV27 combines with J gene TRBJ1-2; TRBD1 matches at 9 bases. Unmatched junction bases numbered 10, after V lost 6 bases and J lost 8 bases. Germline V gene lookup returns CDR1 MNHEY and CDR2 SMNVEV (reference sequence). The CDR3 extends over 14 amino acids. CDR3 in amino acids: CASSPSGTGYGYTF. In DNA, the CDR3 is TGTGCCAGCAGCCCCTCAGGGACAGGGTACGGCTACACCTTC.

The chain joins TRBV11-3 to TRBJ2-1; 10 bases are shared with TRBD1. Germline V gene lookup returns CDR1 SGHNT and CDR2 YENEEA. With V trimmed by 8 bases and J by 8 bases, 9 bases remained unmatched. The CDR3 sequence is 14 residues long. DNA for the CDR3: TGTGCCAGCGCCCCCCGGGACAGGGGATATGAGCAGTTCTTC. It yields the protein CASAPRDRGYEQFF.

The chain has TRBV2 and TRBJ1-2; unclear D gene. The CDR3 is 13 residues long. Germline CDR1 SNHLY, CDR2 FYNNEI. V lost 7 bases to trimming and J lost 4 bases, with 13 bases between them. The CDR3 spells CASIPGLGYGYTF. The CDR3 DNA sequence: TGTGCCAGCATACCGGGATTGGGCTATGGCTACACCTTC.

The chain has TRBV27 and TRBJ2-7, with no clear D. This CDR3 has 13 amino acids. CDR1 and CDR2 (germline): MNHEY, SMNVEV (reference sequence). V was shortened by 3 bases and J by 2 bases, with 8 bases between the two germline ends. CDR3 nucleotides: TGTGCCAGCAGTTTGGGTAGACCCTACGAGCAGTACTTC. Amino acid sequence: CASSLGRPYEQYF.

The gene calls are TRBV12-1 and TRBJ2-1; the table's TRBD2 call for D was not verified on the DNA. TRBV12-1 is annotated as a pseudogene. The CDR3 length is 13 residues. CDR3 nucleotides: TGTGCCAGCGGAGGGTGGGTGTGGGATGAGCAGTTCTTC. Translation gives CASGGWVWDEQFF.

This chain uses TRBV2 with TRBJ1-5; 7 nucleotides agree with TRBD1. In germline, CDR1 is SNHLY, CDR2 FYNNEI. Trimming at V came to 6 bases and at J to 1 base, leaving 9 bases not matched to a gene. This CDR3 has 16 residues. CDR3 in amino acids: CASSYAGGESNQPQHF. CDR3 coding DNA: TGTGCCAGCAGCTATGCAGGGGGAGAAAGCAATCAGCCCCAGCATTTT.

The V call is TRBV29-1, the J call TRBJ1-3; TRBD1 might be the D (5 bases). CDR3 length equals 14 residues. The V end was cut by 5 bases, the J end by 4 bases, with 15 bases between. Germline values: CDR1 SQVTM, CDR2 ANQGSEA. CDR3 loop: CSVSGGVWGNTIYF. As DNA, the CDR3 is TGCAGCGTTTCGGGGGGTGTGTGGGGAAACACCATATATTTT.

The rearrangement joins TRBV6-6 to TRBJ1-1; D possibly corresponds to TRBD1 (5 bases). Germline-derived CDR1 and CDR2 are MNHNY and SVGAGI (reference sequence). The CDR3 is 14 amino acids. V lost 6 bases to trimming and J lost 3 bases, with 14 bases between them. The CDR3 loop is CASRPWGRDTEAFF. The CDR3 DNA is TGTGCCAGCAGGCCCTGGGGGAGGGACACTGAAGCTTTCTTT.

CDR3 residues: CAGSHFGGDNEQFF. The CDR3 region has the DNA TGTGCCGGGTCACATTTCGGGGGAGACAATGAGCAGTTCTTC. The chain couples TRBV30 to TRBJ2-1, with a weak D call TRBD2 (6 bases). Trimming took 8 bases from V and 5 from J, leaving 19 bases between them. This CDR3 spans 14 amino acids. The germline CDR1 and CDR2 sequences are GTSNPN and SVGIG (reference sequence).

The chain has TRBV6-1 and TRBJ1-4, with D perhaps TRBD1 (5 bases). The CDR3 runs to 15 residues. V was trimmed by 4 bases and J by 7 bases, leaving 16 bases between them. Germline-derived CDR1 and CDR2 are MNHNS and SASEGT. The DNA for the CDR3 is TGTGCCAGCAGTGGCACAGGCCTCCTAATTGAAAAACTGTTTTTT. Protein: CASSGTGLLIEKLFF.

The chain uses TRBV29-1 and TRBJ1-1, with D tentatively TRBD1 (5 bases). Trimming removed 7 bases from V and 4 bases from J, with 13 bases in between. Germline V lookup: CDR1 SQVTM, CDR2 ANQGSEA. This CDR3 region has 12 residues. The CDR3 reads CSAWGDLTEAFF. The CDR3 DNA sequence: TGCAGCGCGTGGGGGGACCTCACTGAAGCTTTCTTT.

V is TRBV5-4 and J is TRBJ2-6; D possibly corresponds to TRBD1 (5 bases). The ends were cut back, 5 bases at V and 4 bases at J, with 13 bases in the middle. CDR3 length: 15 residues. Germline lookup yields CDR1 SGHNT and CDR2 YYREEE (reference sequence). The CDR3 DNA is TGTGCCAGCAGAACTGACAGTACGGGGGCCAACGTCCTGACTTTC. This gives the protein CASRTDSTGANVLTF.

The chain carries TRBV7-4 and TRBJ1-5; D remains ambiguous. Germline V gene lookup returns CDR1 SGHVT and CDR2 SQSDAQ. The CDR3 covers 13 residues. Trimming took 1 base from V and 6 from J, leaving 7 bases between them. The CDR3 sequence: CASSLEGSQPQHF. The DNA of the CDR3 is TGTGCCAGCAGCTTAGAAGGGAGTCAGCCCCAGCATTTT.

This sequence joins TRBV4-1 and TRBJ1-1; D possibly corresponds to TRBD1 (5 bases). The CDR3 consists of 14 residues. The V and J ends lost 6 bases and 6 bases respectively, with 17 bases between them. Germline V lookup: CDR1 MGHRA, CDR2 YSYEKL. CDR3 nucleotide sequence: TGCGCCAGCAGAGTGGGGGTCCCCTCATCTGAAGCTTTCTTT. Its protein product is CASRVGVPSSEAFF.

The chain is built from TRBV27 and TRBJ2-7; D unresolved. Germline CDR1 reads MNHEY; CDR2 reads SMNVEV (reference sequence). Trimming removed 3 bases from V and 0 bases from J, with 9 bases in between. There are 14 residues in the CDR3. The DNA for the CDR3 is TGTGCCAGCAGTTTGTATCCCGACTCCTACGAGCAGTACTTC. This sequence encodes CASSLYPDSYEQYF.

The V call is TRBV30, the J call TRBJ1-1; a possible D gene is TRBD1 (6 bases). Deletions cut 5 bases from V and 0 bases from J, with 7 bases between. The length of the CDR3 is 12 residues. Germline CDR1 is GTSNPN and CDR2 is SVGIG (reference sequence). This CDR3 is CAWGTLNTEAFF. CDR3 bases: TGTGCCTGGGGGACACTGAACACTGAAGCTTTCTTT.

As concerns this clone: Its ends do not fully match the called genes, so a read error is possible. The chain couples TRBV19 to TRBJ2-6, with D possibly TRBD1 on 6 matching bases. The CDR3 has 16 residues. Germline V lookup: CDR1 LNHDA, CDR2 SQIVND (reference sequence). CDR3 loop: CASSLDRPSGANVLTF. The CDR3 nucleotides read TGTGCCAGTAGTCTAGACAGGCCCTCTGGGGCCAACGTCCTGACTTTC.

V is TRBV7-6 and J is TRBJ2-5, with D perhaps matching TRBD1 or TRBD2 (6 bases each). The CDR3 totals 16 residues. Deletions cut 5 bases from V and 4 bases from J, with 20 bases between. Germline lookup yields CDR1 SGHVS and CDR2 FNYEAQ. In nucleotides, the CDR3 is TGTGCCAGCAGCAGTGGAGGGCTGGGGGCGGTAGAGACCCAGTACTTC. Protein: CASSSGGLGAVETQYF.

The chain couples TRBV19 to TRBJ1-6; D remains ambiguous. This CDR3 contains 12 residues. Germline CDR1 reads LNHDA; CDR2 reads SQIVND (reference sequence). The V gene lost 3 bases and the J gene lost 7 bases, with 4 bases spanning the gap. CDR3 region: CASSIGNSPLHF. CDR3 DNA: TGTGCCAGTAGTATCGGAAATTCACCCCTCCACTTT.

In this sample, this clone turned up a few times. This chain uses TRBV27 with TRBJ1-1, with TRBD1 identical over 8 bases. Germline CDR1 MNHEY, CDR2 SMNVEV (reference sequence). CDR3 length: 15 amino acids. J lost 1 base, V lost 4 bases, and 5 bases had no gene match. The CDR3 loop is CASSSGTGQNTEAFF. The DNA of the CDR3 is TGTGCCAGCAGTTCCGGGACAGGACAGAACACTGAAGCTTTCTTT.